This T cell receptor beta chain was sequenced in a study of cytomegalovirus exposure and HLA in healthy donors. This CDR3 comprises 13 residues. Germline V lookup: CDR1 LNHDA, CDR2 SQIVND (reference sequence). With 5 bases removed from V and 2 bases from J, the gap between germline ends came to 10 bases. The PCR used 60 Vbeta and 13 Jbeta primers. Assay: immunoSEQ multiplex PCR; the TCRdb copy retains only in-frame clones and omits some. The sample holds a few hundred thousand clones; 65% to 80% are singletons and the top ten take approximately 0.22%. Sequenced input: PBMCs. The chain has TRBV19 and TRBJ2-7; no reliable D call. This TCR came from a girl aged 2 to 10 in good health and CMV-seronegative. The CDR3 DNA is TGTGCCAGTAGTCCCGGTGAAGCCTACGAGCAGTACTTC. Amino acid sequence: CASSPGEAYEQYF.